The T cell receptor beta chain described here comes from a study of blood T cells in healthy people across ages. Concerning this clonotype: Its antigen is not identified.

It was with a sample-barcoded 5' primer and a J-beta primer mix that a second PCR of roughly 6 to 12 cycles was run. Sequencing yielded, for each sample, at least 3 million paired-end reads carrying CDR3. TCRdb re-derived calls from the 5' RACE reads in MiXCR, one entry per CDR3 protein. The sample lists 700,000 to 950,000 distinct CDR3 sequences, 55% to 75% occurring once. Study-wide results and limits: Across the age range, TCR beta diversity per million T cells fell in a roughly linear way.

Sequencing was done on a sample of blood. This receptor was obtained from a man aged 25-45 years in good health.

CDR3 residues: CASSPQRTANSPLHF. As DNA, the CDR3 is TGTGCCAGCAGCCCACAACGAACAGCTAATTCACCCCTCCACTTT. This rearrangement joins TRBV5-5 to TRBJ1-6; D not resolved. V lost 4 bases and J lost 6, with 14 bases in between. This CDR3 comprises 15 residues. Germline V lookup: CDR1 SGHKS, CDR2 YYEKEE (reference sequence).